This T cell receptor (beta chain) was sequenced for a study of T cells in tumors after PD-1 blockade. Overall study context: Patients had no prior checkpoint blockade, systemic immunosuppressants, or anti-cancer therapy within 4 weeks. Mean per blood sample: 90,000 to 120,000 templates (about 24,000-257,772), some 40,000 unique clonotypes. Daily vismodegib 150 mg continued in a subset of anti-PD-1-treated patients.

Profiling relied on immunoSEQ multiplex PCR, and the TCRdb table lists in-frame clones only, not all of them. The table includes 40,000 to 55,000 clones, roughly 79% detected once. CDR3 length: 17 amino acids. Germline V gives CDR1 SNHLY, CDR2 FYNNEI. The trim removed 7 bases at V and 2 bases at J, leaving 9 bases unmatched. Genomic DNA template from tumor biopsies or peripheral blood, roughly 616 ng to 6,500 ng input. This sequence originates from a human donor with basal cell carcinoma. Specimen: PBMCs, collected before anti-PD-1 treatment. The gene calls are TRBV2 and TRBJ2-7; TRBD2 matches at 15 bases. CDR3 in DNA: TGTGCCAGCACCGACGGACTAGCGGGAGGGCCCCCCTACGAGCAGTACTTC. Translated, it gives CASTDGLAGGPPYEQYF.